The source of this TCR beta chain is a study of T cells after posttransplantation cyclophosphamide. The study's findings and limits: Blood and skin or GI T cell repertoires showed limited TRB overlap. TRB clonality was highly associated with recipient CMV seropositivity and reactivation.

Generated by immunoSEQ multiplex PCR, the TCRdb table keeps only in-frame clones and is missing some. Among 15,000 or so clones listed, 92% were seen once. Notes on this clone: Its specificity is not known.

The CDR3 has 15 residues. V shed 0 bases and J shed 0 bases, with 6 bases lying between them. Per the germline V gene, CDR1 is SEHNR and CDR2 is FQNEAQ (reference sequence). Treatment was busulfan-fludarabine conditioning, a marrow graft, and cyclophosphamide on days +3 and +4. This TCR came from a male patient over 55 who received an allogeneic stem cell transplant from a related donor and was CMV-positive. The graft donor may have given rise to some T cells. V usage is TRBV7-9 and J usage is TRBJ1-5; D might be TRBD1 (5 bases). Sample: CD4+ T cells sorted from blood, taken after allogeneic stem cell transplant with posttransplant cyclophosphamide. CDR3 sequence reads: CASSLAGGSNQPQHF. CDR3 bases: TGTGCCAGCAGCTTAGCCGGGGGTAGCAATCAGCCCCAGCATTTT.